What follows are 22 T cell receptor beta chains derived from one specimen sequenced in a study of OX40 agonist ivuxolimab in advanced cancers. Clones were sequenced by immunoSEQ multiplex PCR, and TCRdb holds only the in-frame ones, with some missing. The table records 44,000 or so clones, approximately 85% of them present only once. This sample comprised CD4+ or CD8+ T cells sorted from blood, obtained in a trial of the OX40 agonist ivuxolimab. These receptors originate from an adult with an advanced solid tumor such as melanoma, head and neck, liver or kidney cancer.

As DNA, the CDR3 is TGTGCCAGTAGTGCAAGACGAGGGGGCTCCTACAATGAGCAGTTCTTC. It specifies CASSARRGGSYNEQFF. The gene calls are TRBV19 and TRBJ2-1; the D gene is possibly TRBD1 (6 bases). The CDR3 loop spans 16 amino acids. Germline lookup yields CDR1 LNHDA and CDR2 SQIVND (reference sequence). Trimming cost V 5 bases and J 0 bases, with 14 bases left between them.

The gene calls are TRBV11-2 and TRBJ2-3; D is unclear. Per germline, CDR1 SGHAT and CDR2 FQNNGV. The CDR3 length is 12 residues. With 3 bases removed from V and 11 bases from J, the gap between germline ends came to 12 bases. The CDR3 sequence: CASSLRQTEQYF. The CDR3 nucleotides are TGTGCCAGCAGCTTGCGGCAAACCGAGCAGTATTTT.

V is TRBV28 and J is TRBJ1-5, with TRBD1 as a possible D gene (5 bases). The CDR3 extends over 15 amino acids. V was trimmed by 4 bases and J by 6 bases, leaving 16 bases between them. CDR1 is MDHEN and CDR2 is SYDVKM in the germline V gene. The CDR3 DNA sequence: TGTGCCAGCAGTTCCCGGACGGGGGGAGCTCAGCCCCAGCATTTT. It is translated as CASSSRTGGAQPQHF.

The rearrangement uses TRBV30 and TRBJ1-2; TRBD1 agrees at 7 bases. The CDR3 loop spans 16 amino acids. Germline values: CDR1 GTSNPN, CDR2 SVGIG (reference sequence). The junction had 12 bases not matched to a gene; V was cut back by 1 base and J by 4 bases. CDR3 loop: CAWSDGTVTSGYGYTF. The CDR3 bases are TGTGCCTGGAGTGACGGGACAGTTACATCGGGCTATGGCTACACCTTC.

The V and J genes are TRBV27 and TRBJ1-5; D unresolved. V shed 3 bases and J shed 0 bases, with 9 bases lying between them. The CDR3 extends over 15 amino acids. From germline, CDR1 is MNHEY and CDR2 SMNVEV (reference sequence). The CDR3 sequence is CASSFGGFSNQPQHF. CDR3 in DNA: TGTGCCAGCAGTTTTGGAGGGTTTAGCAATCAGCCCCAGCATTTT.

This clone was counted between two and nine times. V is TRBV30 and J is TRBJ1-1, with D perhaps TRBD1 (6 bases). Trimming removed 4 bases from V and 4 bases from J, with 19 bases in between. The CDR3 is 15 amino acids. The germline gives CDR1 GTSNPN, CDR2 SVGIG (reference sequence). This chain's CDR3 is CAWIEGHLRSTEAFF. CDR3 nucleotides: TGTGCCTGGATAGAGGGACACCTAAGGAGCACTGAAGCTTTCTTT.

The chain is built from TRBV9 and TRBJ2-1, with a weak D call TRBD2 (6 bases). Per germline, CDR1 SGDLS and CDR2 YYNGEE. V lost 0 bases to trimming and J lost 7 bases, with 11 bases between them. CDR3 length: 14 residues. The CDR3 sequence is CASSVESGRNEQFF. DNA for the CDR3: TGTGCCAGCAGCGTAGAGAGCGGGCGAAATGAGCAGTTCTTC.

This clone was found once. V gene TRBV4-2 combines with J gene TRBJ1-1; the D is unclear. The germline V and J ends were trimmed by 0 bases and 1 base, with 6 bases remaining between them. CDR1 is LGHNA, CDR2 YNFKEQ, per germline. CDR3 length equals 14 residues. CDR3 coding DNA: TGTGCCAGCAGCCAAGATCTGGCGAACACTGAAGCTTTCTTT. This encodes CASSQDLANTEAFF.

The J gene is TRBJ1-2, the V gene TRBV11-2; perhaps TRBD1 as D (5 bases). The CDR3 totals 15 residues. Germline CDR1 is SGHAT and CDR2 is FQNNGV. V was shortened by 0 bases and J by 1 base, with 9 bases between the two germline ends. The CDR3 nucleotides read TGTGCCAGCAGCTTAGATCAAGGACATAACTATGGCTACACCTTC. It specifies CASSLDQGHNYGYTF. Filled out from reference TRBV11-2 and TRBJ1-2, the complete variable domain reads EAGVAQSPRYKIIEKRQSVAFWCNPISGHATLYWYQQILGQGPKLLIQFQNNGVVDDSQLPKDRFSAERLKGVDSTLKIQPAKLEDSAVYLCASSLDQGHNYGYTFGSGTRLTVV.

This clone was seen a handful of times. The chain couples TRBV2 to TRBJ1-1; D not resolved. This CDR3 is built from 15 residues. V lost 2 bases to trimming and J lost 1 base, with 11 bases between them. Germline loops: CDR1 SNHLY, CDR2 FYNNEI. CDR3 sequence: CASSEMGTSNTEAFF. In nucleotides, the CDR3 is TGTGCCAGCAGTGAAATGGGCACCTCGAACACTGAAGCTTTCTTT.

The chain joins TRBV11-2 to TRBJ2-5; 7 positions match TRBD2. The CDR3 covers 14 residues. The germline gives CDR1 SGHAT, CDR2 FQNNGV. J gave up 2 bases and V 5 bases, and 5 bases lay outside the gene matches. The CDR3 sequence: CASSPGGRQETQYF. The CDR3, as DNA: TGTGCCAGCAGCCCCGGGGGGAGGCAAGAGACCCAGTACTTC.

The chain uses TRBV7-9 and TRBJ2-3, with D maybe TRBD2 (6 bases). V gave up 5 bases and J gave up 0 bases, with 15 bases separating them. Germline lookup yields CDR1 SEHNR and CDR2 FQNEAQ (reference sequence). The CDR3 loop spans 16 amino acids. CDR3 residues: CASSPTGTQSTDTQYF. The CDR3 region has the DNA TGTGCCAGCAGCCCCACCGGGACTCAGAGCACAGATACGCAGTATTTT.

The chain combines TRBV5-4 with TRBJ2-1, with D unresolved. Trimming stripped 3 bases from V and 3 bases from J, with 4 bases between. CDR3 length equals 12 residues. CDR1 and CDR2 (germline): SGHNT, YYREEE (reference sequence). CDR3 residues: CASSSDYNEQFF. The CDR3 nucleotides are TGTGCCAGCAGCTCCGACTACAATGAGCAGTTCTTC.

The rearrangement uses TRBV27 and TRBJ2-6, with D unclear. Germline V gene lookup returns CDR1 MNHEY and CDR2 SMNVEV (reference sequence). The CDR3 extends over 17 amino acids. The V and J ends lost 5 bases and 2 bases respectively, with 16 bases between them. The CDR3: CASSARLTVAGANVLTF. CDR3 coding DNA: TGTGCCAGCAGTGCCCGACTTACAGTGGCTGGGGCCAACGTCCTGACTTTC.

The rearrangement links TRBV7-2 to TRBJ2-7, with a tentative D call TRBD1 (6 bases). The CDR3 contains 13 residues. Germline V CDR1 and CDR2: SGHTA, FQGNSA. Trimming removed 1 base at V and 6 bases at J, with 10 bases between. CDR3 in DNA: TGTGCCAGCAGCTTAGACAGGGCTCGCGAGCAGTACTTC. It is translated as CASSLDRAREQYF. Full variable domain (rest looked up from reference TRBV7-2 and TRBJ2-7): GAGVSQSPSNKVTEKGKDVELRCDPISGHTALYWYRQSLGQGLEFLIYFQGNSAPDKSGLPSDRFSAERTGGSVSTLTIQRTQQEDSAVYLCASSLDRAREQYFGPGTRLTVT.

This rearrangement joins TRBV19 to TRBJ1-1, with D hard to call. The germline V and J ends were trimmed by 5 bases and 0 bases, with 10 bases remaining between them. This CDR3 comprises 14 residues. Germline V gene lookup returns CDR1 LNHDA and CDR2 SQIVND (reference sequence). CDR3 bases: TGTGCCAGTAGTTGGGGAGGTATGAACACTGAAGCTTTCTTT. Translated, it gives CASSWGGMNTEAFF.

V usage is TRBV12-5 and J usage is TRBJ2-7, with TRBD2 identical over 10 bases. The V and J ends lost 5 bases and 4 bases, in that order; junction bases with no gene match: 5. CDR1 is LGHNT and CDR2 is FRNRAP in the germline V gene. CDR3 length: 14 residues. The CDR3 coding sequence is TGTGCTAGTGGTCCGGGGACTAGCGATTACGAGCAGTACTTC. Encoded protein: CASGPGTSDYEQYF.

The chain couples TRBV30 to TRBJ2-5; D uncertain. V lost 0 bases and J lost 3, with 5 bases in between. This CDR3 comprises 12 residues. CDR1 is GTSNPN and CDR2 is SVGIG in the germline V gene (reference sequence). The CDR3 loop is CAWSVMEETQYF. The DNA for the CDR3 is TGTGCCTGGAGTGTAATGGAAGAGACCCAGTACTTC. Filled out from reference TRBV30 and TRBJ2-5, the complete variable domain reads SQTIHQWPATLVQPVGSPLSLECTVEGTSNPNLYWYRQAAGRGLQLLFYSVGIGQISSEVPQNLSASRPQDRQFILSSKKLLLSDSGFYLCAWSVMEETQYFGPGTRLLVL.

The rearrangement uses TRBV5-1 and TRBJ1-1; no clear D gene. The CDR3 contains 14 residues. Trimming cost V 5 bases and J 1 base, with 12 bases left between them. Germline V lookup: CDR1 SGHRS, CDR2 YFSETQ. The CDR3 protein is CASREAATNTEAFF. The CDR3 DNA sequence: TGCGCCAGCAGGGAGGCGGCCACGAACACTGAAGCTTTCTTT.

V is TRBV2 and J is TRBJ2-5, with TRBD1 identical over 10 bases. V trimming: 8 bases; J trimming: 5 bases; junction bases outside the gene matches: 11. This CDR3 is built from 15 residues. The germline gives CDR1 SNHLY, CDR2 FYNNEI. The CDR3 sequence: CASPRDRGSRETQYF. As DNA, the CDR3 is TGTGCCAGCCCGAGGGACAGGGGATCCCGGGAGACCCAGTACTTC.

This sequence joins TRBV27 and TRBJ2-2, with 12 bases that match TRBD2. Trimming removed 6 bases from V and 1 base from J; junction bases left unmatched: 3. Germline lookup yields CDR1 MNHEY and CDR2 SMNVEV (reference sequence). The length of the CDR3 is 16 residues. CDR3 in amino acids: CASRASGGENTGELFF. The CDR3 coding sequence is TGTGCCAGCAGGGCTAGCGGGGGGGAGAACACCGGGGAGCTGTTTTTT.

This chain joins TRBV7-6 and TRBJ1-1; the D is unclear. Trimming removed 3 bases at V and 0 bases at J, with 5 bases between. Germline V lookup: CDR1 SGHVS, CDR2 FNYEAQ. This CDR3 spans 13 amino acids. The CDR3 DNA is TGTGCCAGCAGCTTTCGAGTGAACACTGAAGCTTTCTTT. Its protein product is CASSFRVNTEAFF.